The clone carrying this T cell receptor beta chain was recorded once. Its antigen is unknown. Since all of the isolated RNA was reverse transcribed, expressed TCRB transcripts were what got sequenced. Sequenced by immunoSEQ multiplex PCR; TCRdb stores in-frame clones only, minus some. The sample records about 240,000 clones, 25% to 30% being singletons. These data come from a study of beta chain features in type 1 diabetes. As for the study in general: Age and gender were similar between patients and healthy donors, as were cell yields. Findings and caveats of the study: Moderate but significant shortening of TCRB CDR3s was recorded in all four CD4+ subsets from Type 1 diabetes patients.

CDR3 length: 13 amino acids. Looked up from germline, CDR1 is MNHEY and CDR2 is SMNVEV (reference sequence). Trimming removed 5 bases from V and 8 bases from J; junction bases left unmatched: 8. Every donor had blood drawn once into heparin, approximately 0.11 L on average. Purities over 98% were achieved in all sorted populations. The chain couples TRBV27 to TRBJ1-2; 7 bases agree with TRBD1. The sequence derives from a man between 25 and 39 years old in good health. Sequencing was done on a sample of central memory CD4+ T cells from blood. CDR3 in DNA: TGTGCCAGCAGTCTAAGACAGGGATACGGCTACACCTTC. Amino acids: CASSLRQGYGYTF.